This TCR beta chain originates from a study of blood T cell repertoires in COVID-19. Study-level background: Samples representing acute and convalescent COVID-19 were sourced from the United States, Italy and Spain. From T cells, B-cell-depleted T cells, or PBMCs came the material, which was cDNA or gDNA.

Methods used by the authors: Nucleated cell counts were estimated from reference gene primer amplification. The repertoire was sequenced with immunoSEQ multiplex PCR; TCRdb's copy has only in-frame clones and lacks some. From that table come the V and J calls and clone size; the DNA was used to work out D and trimming. The table includes around 70,000 clones, 75% to 85% detected once. The ends lost 0 bases at V and 5 bases at J; junction bases unmatched: 8. Germline CDR1 and CDR2: MNHEY and SVGEGT. CDR3 length equals 16 residues. This clone has a handful of counts. The gene calls are TRBV6-2 or TRBV6-3 and TRBJ2-5; 8 bases are shared with TRBD2. Sequenced: peripheral blood. The sequence was collected from an older man with acute or convalescent COVID-19. CDR3 amino acids: CASSYSTGGKGETQYF. CDR3 DNA sequence: TGTGCCAGCAGTTACTCGACGGGGGGGAAAGGGGAGACCCAGTACTTC.